The next 17 T cell receptor beta chains were all read from a single sample in a study of CD8 T cells in ankylosing spondylitis. Findings and limits, study-wide: Apparently characteristic of ankylosing spondylitis blood was a TCR beta motif (roughly eight highly homologous variants).

Which antigens these TCRs recognize remains unknown. TCRdb processed the 5' RACE reads anew with MiXCR; each CDR3 protein has one entry. The sample records fewer than 550,000 distinct CDR3 sequences, roughly 5% being singletons. The sequenced sample consisted of blood, either unsorted or a sorted T cell fraction (not recorded which). The receptor source for this set is a male donor with ankylosing spondylitis.

This clonotype came up many times. The chain uses TRBV4-2 and TRBJ1-1; D possibly corresponds to TRBD1 (5 bases). This CDR3 region has 14 residues. Germline assignment: CDR1 LGHNA and CDR2 YNFKEQ. Trimming removed 2 bases from V and 1 base from J, with 8 bases in between. This CDR3 is CASSQLGTNTEAFF. CDR3 in DNA: TGTGCCAGCAGCCAATTGGGGACGAACACTGAAGCTTTCTTT.

The sample holds many counts of this clonotype. The chain recombines TRBV6-5 with TRBJ2-2, with 8 nucleotides matching TRBD1. Per the germline V gene, CDR1 is MNHEY and CDR2 is SVGAGI. The CDR3 spans 16 residues. J lost 1 base, V lost 2 bases, and 3 bases had no gene match. Here the CDR3 reads CASSYLGTGNTGELFF. CDR3 in DNA: TGTGCCAGCAGTTACCTCGGGACAGGGAACACCGGGGAGCTGTTTTTT.

Many counts were recorded for this clonotype. The rearrangement joins TRBV4-1 to TRBJ2-3; no clear D. The V end was cut by 4 bases, the J end by 1 base, with 9 bases between. Germline V CDR1 and CDR2: MGHRA, YSYEKL. This CDR3 comprises 14 residues. As DNA, the CDR3 is TGCGCCAGCAGCCGCTTGGTCCGCACAGATACGCAGTATTTT. This gives the protein CASSRLVRTDTQYF.

This clonotype has at least ten counts. This sequence joins TRBV6-1 and TRBJ1-3; D call uncertain. The CDR3 contains 14 residues. The V gene lost 9 bases and the J gene lost 0 bases, with 12 bases spanning the gap. Germline CDR1 reads MNHNS; CDR2 reads SASEGT. This chain's CDR3 is CASRRGGSGNTIYF. In DNA, the CDR3 is TGTGCCAGTCGGCGCGGAGGCTCTGGAAACACCATATATTTT.

In its sample, this clonotype was seen many times. The chain links TRBV7-2 to TRBJ1-3; unclear D gene. The CDR3 spans 16 residues. The V and J ends lost 2 bases and 0 bases respectively, with 11 bases between them. The germline CDR1 and CDR2 sequences are SGHTA and FQGNSA. The CDR3 DNA follows: TGTGCCAGCAGCTTAATGCAAGCGAGCTCTGGAAACACCATATATTTT. Translating gives CASSLMQASSGNTIYF.

The genes are TRBV5-1 and TRBJ2-7, with a weak D call TRBD2 (5 bases). V was shortened by 4 bases and J by 7 bases, with 15 bases between the two germline ends. This CDR3 has 13 amino acids. Germline assignment: CDR1 SGHRS and CDR2 YFSETQ. The CDR3 is CASSLAKDSEQYF. For the CDR3, the DNA is TGCGCCAGCAGCCTCGCGAAGGACTCAGAGCAGTACTTC. Drawing the rest from reference TRBV5-1 and TRBJ2-7, the complete variable domain is KAGVTQTPRYLIKTRGQQVTLSCSPISGHRSVSWYQQTPGQGLQFLFEYFSETQRNKGNFPGRFSGRQFSNSRSEMNVSTLELGDSALYLCASSLAKDSEQYFGPGTRLTVT.

The chain joins TRBV12-3 or TRBV12-4 to TRBJ2-3; TRBD2 might be the D (5 bases). The CDR3 spans 13 residues. Deletions cut 6 bases from V and 7 bases from J, with 14 bases between. In nucleotides, the CDR3 is TGTGCCAGCAGGCCTGGTCGGGAAAATACGCAGTATTTT. Protein sequence: CASRPGRENTQYF.

Many counts were recorded for this clonotype. This CDR3 reads CASSLFSSPYEQYF. CDR3 in DNA: TGTGCCAGCAGCTTGTTTTCCAGCCCCTACGAGCAGTACTTC. This sequence joins TRBV5-5 and TRBJ2-7; D not certain. This CDR3 comprises 14 residues. V lost 1 base to trimming and J lost 2 bases, with 10 bases between them. CDR1 is SGHKS and CDR2 is YYEKEE in the germline V gene (reference sequence). The full variable domain, in which reference TRBV5-5 and TRBJ2-7 provide the parts outside the CDR3, is DAGVTQSPTHLIKTRGQQVTLRCSPISGHKSVSWYQQVLGQGPQFIFQYYEKEERGRGNFPDRFSARQFPNYSSELNVNALLLGDSALYLCASSLFSSPYEQYFGPGTRLTVT.

This clonotype came up a few times. The chain links TRBV6-2 or TRBV6-3 to TRBJ2-5; TRBD1 is a possible D gene (5 bases). The V end was cut by 4 bases, the J end by 2 bases, with 23 bases between. Germline CDR1 is MNHEY and CDR2 is SVGEGT. The CDR3 covers 18 residues. As DNA, the CDR3 is TGTGCCAGCAGTTCCTTGGGCAGGGCCAGCTACCTTCAAGAGACCCAGTACTTC. Encoded protein: CASSSLGRASYLQETQYF.

This chain connects TRBV20-1 to TRBJ2-3, with 13 bases aligning to TRBD2. The V segment lost 5 bases and the J segment 4 bases; nucleotides outside the gene matches: 9. Germline assignment: CDR1 DFQATT and CDR2 SNEGSKA (reference sequence). This CDR3 has 16 amino acids. DNA of the CDR3: TGCAGTGCTGGACGGACTAGCGGGAGAGGCCCAGATACGCAGTATTTT. Its translation is CSAGRTSGRGPDTQYF.

This clonotype was counted ten times or more. J is TRBJ2-2 and V is TRBV4-3; the D is unclear. The ends were cut back, 4 bases at V and 5 bases at J, with 11 bases in the middle. Per germline, CDR1 LGHNA and CDR2 YSLEER. CDR3 size: 14 residues. The CDR3 loop is CASSPPWDTGELFF. The CDR3 DNA follows: TGCGCCAGCAGCCCTCCTTGGGATACCGGGGAGCTGTTTTTT.

At least ten counts were recorded for this clonotype. This chain uses TRBV5-4 with TRBJ2-5; 8 bases are a match to TRBD1. The CDR3 has 14 amino acids. The germline V gene encodes CDR1 SGHNT and CDR2 YYREEE (reference sequence). The V gene end was trimmed by 4 bases and the J gene end by 4 bases; junction bases not matched to a gene: 6. CDR3 sequence reads: CASSATGEGETQYF. DNA of the CDR3: TGTGCCAGCAGCGCGACAGGGGAAGGAGAGACCCAGTACTTC.

J is TRBJ2-3 and V is TRBV5-1; a weak D match, TRBD2 (5 bases). Looked up from germline, CDR1 is SGHRS and CDR2 is YFSETQ. This CDR3 is 15 amino acids long. Deletions cut 1 base from V and 0 bases from J, with 9 bases between. CDR3 protein: CASSLISGSTDTQYF. CDR3 nucleotides: TGCGCCAGCAGCTTGATATCGGGGAGCACAGATACGCAGTATTTT.

This clonotype was picked up many times. The chain recombines TRBV5-1 with TRBJ2-7, with 12 bases lining up with TRBD1. With V trimmed by 3 bases and J by 6 bases, 4 bases remained unmatched. This CDR3 is 14 amino acids long. Germline loops: CDR1 SGHRS, CDR2 YFSETQ. CDR3 sequence: CASSSLGQGAEQYF. The CDR3 DNA reads as TGCGCCAGCAGCTCATTGGGACAGGGGGCCGAGCAGTACTTC.

This clonotype was seen ten or more times. The chain employs TRBV29-1 and TRBJ1-3; D remains ambiguous. Trimming took off 7 bases at V and 0 bases at J, with 7 bases between the two ends. The length of the CDR3 is 12 residues. The V gene's germline CDR1 is SQVTM and CDR2 ANQGSEA. CDR3 residues: CSGRYSGNTIYF. The DNA of the CDR3 is TGCAGCGGCAGGTACTCTGGAAACACCATATATTTT.

This clonotype was detected ten times or more. The V and J genes are TRBV5-1 and TRBJ1-4, with D possibly matching TRBD1 (5 bases). Trimming pared 4 bases from V and 4 bases from J, leaving 11 bases between. CDR1 is SGHRS, CDR2 YFSETQ, per germline. The CDR3 contains 14 residues. CDR3 DNA: TGCGCCAGCAGCAAGACAGAGTTTAATGAAAAACTGTTTTTT. It is translated as CASSKTEFNEKLFF.

This clonotype was recorded many times. The chain carries TRBV7-3 and TRBJ2-2; D call uncertain. The CDR3 covers 13 residues. CDR1 is SGHTA and CDR2 is FQGTGA in the germline V gene. Trimming cost V 1 base and J 6 bases, with 6 bases left between them. As DNA, the CDR3 is TGTGCCAGCAGCTTAATGGGTGCCGGGGAGCTGTTTTTT. Protein sequence: CASSLMGAGELFF.